These 18 T cell receptor beta chains were sequenced from one sample in a study of control samples from healthy donors and cancer patients. This table comes from immunoSEQ multiplex PCR, and its TCRdb copy is limited to in-frame clones, with some not included. The table records about 79,000 clones, roughly 93% of them present only once. Sequenced material: PBMCs. Source of these receptors: a woman in her thirties or forties with lung cancer.

This chain joins TRBV2 and TRBJ1-2; D perhaps matches TRBD1 (5 bases). The CDR3 spans 13 residues. Germline CDR1 and CDR2: SNHLY and FYNNEI. The V end was cut by 3 bases, the J end by 4 bases, with 9 bases between. In DNA, the CDR3 is TGTGCCAGCAGTGATGGGGGGGTCTATGGCTACACCTTC. It is translated as CASSDGGVYGYTF.

The chain is built from TRBV28 and TRBJ1-6; D is ambiguous. Trimming removed 7 bases at V and 7 bases at J, with 11 bases between. CDR1 and CDR2 from the germline V gene are MDHEN and SYDVKM. The CDR3 spans 13 residues. The CDR3 here is CASNKDSNSPLHF. As DNA, the CDR3 is TGTGCCAGCAATAAAGATAGCAATTCACCCCTCCACTTT.

This chain joins TRBV19 and TRBJ1-2; 7 nucleotides align to TRBD1. Germline values: CDR1 LNHDA, CDR2 SQIVND (reference sequence). Germline trimming cut 9 bases from V and 3 bases from J; bases unmatched to any gene: 4. The length of the CDR3 is 12 residues. The CDR3 sequence is CARPQGDYGYTF. As DNA, the CDR3 is TGTGCCAGACCTCAGGGGGACTATGGCTACACCTTC.

The chain combines TRBV15 with TRBJ2-2, with TRBD2 matching 8 bases. Germline CDR1 is LNHNV and CDR2 is YYDKDF (reference sequence). Germline trimming cut 1 base from V and 2 bases from J; bases unmatched to any gene: 6. The CDR3 totals 17 residues. The CDR3: CATSRGGAGGNTGELFF. CDR3 sequence (DNA): TGTGCCACCAGCAGAGGCGGGGCGGGGGGTAACACCGGGGAGCTGTTTTTT.

This chain uses TRBV12-3 or TRBV12-4 with TRBJ2-7, with D tentatively TRBD1 (6 bases). V was trimmed by 8 bases and J by 1 base, leaving 9 bases between them. The CDR3 spans 12 residues. The CDR3 nucleotides are TGTGCCAGCTCCGGACAGTCCTACGAGCAGTACTTC. Amino acids: CASSGQSYEQYF.

The rearrangement joins TRBV10-1 to TRBJ2-7; 7 bases match TRBD1. The length of the CDR3 is 16 residues. After removal of 0 bases from V and 4 bases from J, the junction contained 9 bases not matched to a gene. Germline V gene data show CDR1 as WNHNN and CDR2 as SYGVQD (reference sequence). CDR3 residues: CASSESDPDRVYEQYF. CDR3 sequence (DNA): TGCGCCAGCAGTGAGTCTGATCCCGACAGGGTGTACGAGCAGTACTTC.

The V call is TRBV5-4, the J call TRBJ2-4; 7 nucleotides agree with TRBD1. Germline V gives CDR1 SGHNT, CDR2 YYREEE (reference sequence). The CDR3 spans 13 residues. Unmatched junction bases numbered 3, after V lost 4 bases and J lost 5 bases. CDR3 coding DNA: TGTGCCAGCAGCCCTGGGACAGAAAACATTCAGTACTTC. As protein: CASSPGTENIQYF.

The chain couples TRBV2 to TRBJ1-2; tentative D call: TRBD1 (6 bases). The V end lost 4 bases, the J end lost 1 base, and 13 bases lay between the germline ends. The CDR3 extends over 15 amino acids. Per germline, CDR1 SNHLY and CDR2 FYNNEI. DNA for the CDR3: TGTGCCAGCAGTGCACCGACAGGACTTAACTATGGCTACACCTTC. This gives the protein CASSAPTGLNYGYTF.

V is TRBV5-1 and J is TRBJ1-1; the D is unclear. Trimming took off 0 bases at V and 4 bases at J, with 10 bases between the two ends. The CDR3 consists of 14 residues. Germline CDR1 and CDR2: SGHRS and YFSETQ. The CDR3 nucleotides are TGCGCCAGCAGCTTGGGGGATAAGAGCACTGAAGCTTTCTTT. This sequence encodes CASSLGDKSTEAFF.

The CDR3 bases are TGTGCCTGGAGTGTACCCGGGACAGGGAGTTTTGGCTACACCTTC. Translated, it gives CAWSVPGTGSFGYTF. The chain uses TRBV30 and TRBJ1-2; TRBD1 matches 9 bases. Losses at the gene ends were 0 bases for V and 7 bases for J; bases not matched to a gene: 9. This CDR3 has 15 residues. CDR1 and CDR2 (germline): GTSNPN, SVGIG (reference sequence).

Turning to this clone: The junction differs from germline at one of its ends, possibly a read error. For the CDR3, the DNA is TGTGCCAGCAGCTTAGGACTAGCGGGGAACTCCGGGGAGCTGTTTTTT. The encoded protein is CASSLGLAGNSGELFF. This chain joins TRBV7-9 and TRBJ2-2; 11 bases agree with TRBD2. Germline V gene sequence: CDR1 SEHNR, CDR2 FQNEAQ (reference sequence). This CDR3 is 16 amino acids long.

The rearrangement links TRBV2 to TRBJ1-3; a weak D match, TRBD1 (6 bases). V lost 5 bases, J lost 0 bases, and 11 bases lay in between. This CDR3 is built from 15 residues. Looked up from germline, CDR1 is SNHLY and CDR2 is FYNNEI. The CDR3 sequence is CASSPVRGSGNTIYF. The CDR3 DNA reads as TGTGCCAGCAGTCCAGTCAGGGGCTCTGGAAACACCATATATTTT.

The chain has TRBV5-1 and TRBJ2-1; no definite D call. Trimming took off 1 base at V and 10 bases at J, with 12 bases between the two ends. This CDR3 region has 13 residues. Germline V gives CDR1 SGHRS, CDR2 YFSETQ. The DNA for the CDR3 is TGCGCCAGCAGCTTGATCCAGGTGGGGGAGCAGTTCTTC. This encodes CASSLIQVGEQFF.

The chain couples TRBV3-1 (or the pseudogene TRBV3-2) to TRBJ1-2; 7 bases are a match to TRBD1. Germline V CDR1 and CDR2: LGHDT, YNNKEL (reference sequence). This CDR3 is built from 12 residues. After removal of 4 bases from V and 8 bases from J, the junction contained 4 bases not matched to a gene. The CDR3 region is CASSRGGSGYTF. The DNA of the CDR3 is TGTGCCAGCAGCCGAGGGGGCAGCGGCTACACCTTC.

This clone showed up just once. This rearrangement joins TRBV7-9 to TRBJ1-5; D is ambiguous. V lost 5 bases, J lost 2 bases, and 10 bases lay in between. In germline, CDR1 is SEHNR, CDR2 FQNEAQ (reference sequence). The CDR3 consists of 14 residues. The DNA for the CDR3 is TGTGCCAGCAGCCCTATCCAGCGCAATCAGCCCCAGCATTTT. This translates into CASSPIQRNQPQHF. The full variable domain, rest sourced from reference TRBV7-9 and TRBJ1-5, is DTGVSQNPRHKITKRGQNVTFRCDPISEHNRLYWYRQTLGQGPEFLTYFQNEAQLEKSRLLSDRFSAERPKGSFSTLEIQRTEQGDSAMYLCASSPIQRNQPQHFGDGTRLSIL.

CDR3 in DNA: TGCGCCAGCAGCCAAGGGTCAGACAATGAGCAGTTCTTC. Its translation is CASSQGSDNEQFF. V gene TRBV4-1 combines with J gene TRBJ2-1; D is unresolved. V gave up 1 base and J gave up 5 bases, with 6 bases separating them. The germline V gene encodes CDR1 MGHRA and CDR2 YSYEKL. This CDR3 contains 13 residues.

The rearrangement links TRBV14 to TRBJ2-2; D is ambiguous. This CDR3 is built from 17 residues. Trimming took 0 bases from V and 4 from J, leaving 15 bases between them. Germline V gene data show CDR1 as SGHDN and CDR2 as FVKESK. The chain's CDR3 is CASSQDLWEVSTGELFF. DNA for the CDR3: TGTGCCAGCAGCCAAGATCTGTGGGAAGTGAGCACCGGGGAGCTGTTTTTT.

The gene calls are TRBV9 and TRBJ1-1; 8 bases align to TRBD1. This CDR3 region has 16 residues. Unmatched junction bases numbered 12, after V lost 4 bases and J lost 4 bases. Germline V CDR1 and CDR2: SGDLS, YYNGEE. CDR3 nucleotide sequence: TGTGCCAGCAGCCCAGCATCGACAGGGACAGGCACTGAAGCTTTCTTT. It is translated as CASSPASTGTGTEAFF.